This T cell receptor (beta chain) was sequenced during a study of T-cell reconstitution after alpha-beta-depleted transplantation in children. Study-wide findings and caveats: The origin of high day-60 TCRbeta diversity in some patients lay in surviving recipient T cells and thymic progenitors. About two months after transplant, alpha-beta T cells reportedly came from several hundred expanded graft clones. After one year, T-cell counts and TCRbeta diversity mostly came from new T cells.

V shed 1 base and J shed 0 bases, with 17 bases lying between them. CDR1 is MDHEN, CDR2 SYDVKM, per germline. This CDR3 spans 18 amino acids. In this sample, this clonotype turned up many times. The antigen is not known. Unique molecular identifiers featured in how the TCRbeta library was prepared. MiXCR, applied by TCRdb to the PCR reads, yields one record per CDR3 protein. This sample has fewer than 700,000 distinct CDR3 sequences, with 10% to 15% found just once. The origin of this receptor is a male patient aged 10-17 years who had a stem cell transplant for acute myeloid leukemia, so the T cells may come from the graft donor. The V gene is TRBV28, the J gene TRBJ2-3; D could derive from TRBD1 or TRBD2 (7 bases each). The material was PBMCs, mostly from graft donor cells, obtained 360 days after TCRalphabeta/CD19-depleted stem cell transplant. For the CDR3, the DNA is TGTGCCAGCAGTTTATACGCGGGGAGGGGGCCTAGCACAGATACGCAGTATTTT. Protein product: CASSLYAGRGPSTDTQYF.